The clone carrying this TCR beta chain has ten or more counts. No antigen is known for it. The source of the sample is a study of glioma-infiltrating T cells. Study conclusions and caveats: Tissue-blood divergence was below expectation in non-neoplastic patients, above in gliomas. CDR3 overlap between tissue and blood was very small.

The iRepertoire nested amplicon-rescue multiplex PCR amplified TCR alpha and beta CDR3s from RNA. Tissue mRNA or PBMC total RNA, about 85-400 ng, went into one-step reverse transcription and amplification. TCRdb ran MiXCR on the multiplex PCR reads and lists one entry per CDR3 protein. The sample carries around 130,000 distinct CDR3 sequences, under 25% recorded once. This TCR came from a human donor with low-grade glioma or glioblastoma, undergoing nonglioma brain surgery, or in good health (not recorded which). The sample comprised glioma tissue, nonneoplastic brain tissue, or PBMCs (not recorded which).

CDR3 DNA: TGTGCCAGCAGCCTAGACCGGGGATACAATGAGCAGTTCTTC. Translating gives CASSLDRGYNEQFF. The chain uses TRBV27 and TRBJ2-1, with D possibly matching TRBD2 (5 bases). CDR1 and CDR2 from the germline V gene are MNHEY and SMNVEV (reference sequence). The CDR3 loop spans 14 amino acids. Trimming removed 6 bases at V and 4 bases at J, with 13 bases between.